A selection of T cell receptor beta chains follows, all from one sample in a study of PD-1 blockade in classical Hodgkin lymphoma. TCRdb keeps only in-frame clones here, not all; method: immunoSEQ multiplex PCR. Among approximately 89,000 clones listed, approximately 80% were seen once. The starting material was peripheral blood mononuclear cells (PBMCs), obtained at baseline. These receptors all stem from a human donor with classical Hodgkin lymphoma. CDR3s include the opening cysteine and the closing phenylalanine or tryptophan. The D gene is left open where the match is weak. Not every row has a clone size; where given, it reads once, few, many or a size class.

CDR3aa: CASSYGYRGENTEAFF
CDR3nt: TGTGCCAGCAGTTACGGATACAGGGGCGAGAACACTGAAGCTTTCTTT
abundance: NA
d_gene: TRBD1
v_gene: TRBV6-6
j_gene: TRBJ1-1

CDR3aa: CASSLVPGPTGELFF
CDR3nt: TGTGCCAGCAGCTTAGTTCCGGGGCCCACCGGGGAGCTGTTTTTT
abundance: NA
d_gene: NA
v_gene: TRBV11-3
j_gene: TRBJ2-2

CDR3aa: CASSLLLSGSTDTQYF
CDR3nt: TGTGCCAGCAGCTTACTCCTTAGCGGGAGCACAGATACGCAGTATTTT
abundance: NA
d_gene: TRBD2
v_gene: TRBV13
j_gene: TRBJ2-3

CDR3aa: CASSSDIGGYTF
CDR3nt: TGTGCCAGCAGTTCAGACATCGGGGGCTACACCTTC
abundance: NA
d_gene: NA
v_gene: TRBV7-3
j_gene: TRBJ1-2

CDR3aa: CASSYPTGGWVYEQYF
CDR3nt: TGTGCCAGCAGCTACCCGACAGGGGGCTGGGTCTACGAGCAGTACTTC
abundance: NA
d_gene: TRBD1
v_gene: TRBV11-2
j_gene: TRBJ2-7

CDR3aa: CSTSATSTDTQYF
CDR3nt: TGCAGCACTAGCGCAACTAGCACAGATACGCAGTATTTT
abundance: NA
d_gene: TRBD2
v_gene: TRBV29-1
j_gene: TRBJ2-3

CDR3aa: CATSRDIGTAEAFF
CDR3nt: TGTGCCACCAGCAGAGATATTGGGACAGCTGAAGCTTTCTTT
abundance: NA
d_gene: TRBD1
v_gene: TRBV15
j_gene: TRBJ1-1

CDR3aa: CASSLRGKGSPLHF
CDR3nt: TGCGCCAGCAGCTTAAGGGGGAAGGGTTCACCCCTCCACTTT
abundance: NA
d_gene: NA
v_gene: TRBV5-1
j_gene: TRBJ1-6

CDR3aa: CASSYPDRDLQNGYTF
CDR3nt: TGTGCCAGCAGTTACCCCGACCGGGACCTGCAAAATGGCTACACCTTC
abundance: NA
d_gene: NA
v_gene: TRBV6-6
j_gene: TRBJ1-2

CDR3aa: CASSTQGRWGF
CDR3nt: TGTGCCAGCAGTACCCAGGGCAGGTGGGGTTTT
abundance: NA
d_gene: NA
v_gene: TRBV28
j_gene: TRBJ1-1

CDR3aa: CAIRPSGGQATGELFF
CDR3nt: TGTGCCATCAGGCCCTCCGGAGGGCAGGCCACCGGGGAGCTGTTTTTT
abundance: NA
d_gene: NA
v_gene: TRBV10-3
j_gene: TRBJ2-2

CDR3aa: CASSLDTAGWAQYF
CDR3nt: TGCGCCAGCAGCTTGGATACAGCTGGGTGGGCCCAGTACTTC
abundance: NA
d_gene: NA
v_gene: TRBV5-1
j_gene: TRBJ2-5

CDR3aa: CASNQGASTGELFF
CDR3nt: TGTGCCAGTAATCAGGGGGCGAGCACCGGGGAGCTGTTTTTT
abundance: NA
d_gene: TRBD1
v_gene: TRBV19
j_gene: TRBJ2-2

CDR3aa: CASSEVGVAGELFF
CDR3nt: TGTGCCAGCAGTGAAGTTGGAGTAGCCGGGGAGCTGTTTTTT
abundance: NA
d_gene: NA
v_gene: TRBV2
j_gene: TRBJ2-2

CDR3aa: CSGGLGRDEQYF
CDR3nt: TGCAGCGGTGGGCTCGGCCGGGACGAGCAGTACTTC
abundance: NA
d_gene: NA
v_gene: TRBV29-1
j_gene: TRBJ2-7

CDR3aa: CASSREDEQYF
CDR3nt: TGTGCCAGCAGCCGGGAGGACGAGCAGTACTTC
abundance: NA
d_gene: TRBD2
v_gene: TRBV9
j_gene: TRBJ2-7

CDR3aa: CASSVGTGGETQYF
CDR3nt: TGTGCCAGCAGTGTGGGGACAGGGGGTGAGACCCAGTACTTC
abundance: NA
d_gene: TRBD1
v_gene: TRBV2
j_gene: TRBJ2-5

CDR3aa: CASSRTSGVSYNEQFF
CDR3nt: TGTGCCAGCAGCCGTACTAGCGGGGTATCCTACAATGAGCAGTTCTTC
abundance: few
d_gene: TRBD2
v_gene: TRBV7-8
j_gene: TRBJ2-1

CDR3aa: CASSLGREVTGELFF
CDR3nt: TGTGCCAGCAGCTTGGGGCGGGAGGTCACCGGGGAGCTGTTTTTT
abundance: NA
d_gene: TRBD2
v_gene: TRBV7-8
j_gene: TRBJ2-2

CDR3aa: CASTPTGGNEQFF
CDR3nt: TGTGCCAGTACCCCGACAGGGGGCAATGAGCAGTTCTTC
abundance: NA
d_gene: TRBD1
v_gene: TRBV19
j_gene: TRBJ2-1

CDR3aa: CASRILSGNTIYF
CDR3nt: TGTGCCAGTAGGATACTGTCTGGAAACACCATATATTTT
abundance: NA
d_gene: NA
v_gene: TRBV19
j_gene: TRBJ1-3

CDR3aa: CASSPGTSRTDTQYF
CDR3nt: TGTGCCAGCAGCCCCGGGACTAGCCGCACAGATACGCAGTATTTT
abundance: NA
d_gene: TRBD2
v_gene: TRBV7-2
j_gene: TRBJ2-3

CDR3aa: CASSVINTGELFF
CDR3nt: TGTGCCAGCAGTGTGATAAACACCGGGGAGCTGTTTTTT
abundance: NA
d_gene: NA
v_gene: TRBV6-6
j_gene: TRBJ2-2

CDR3aa: CASSFRGGSNQPQHF
CDR3nt: TGTGCCAGCAGTTTTAGGGGCGGGAGCAATCAGCCCCAGCATTTT
abundance: once
d_gene: NA
v_gene: TRBV28
j_gene: TRBJ1-5

CDR3aa: CAGEDRGRSRGYTF
CDR3nt: TGTGCCGGGGAGGACAGGGGCCGCTCCCGGGGCTACACCTTC
abundance: NA
d_gene: TRBD1
v_gene: TRBV30
j_gene: TRBJ1-2

CDR3aa: CASSRRDPASLNEKLFF
CDR3nt: TGTGCCAGCAGCCGCCGGGACCCTGCTTCTCTTAATGAAAAACTGTTTTTT
abundance: NA
d_gene: NA
v_gene: TRBV7-6
j_gene: TRBJ1-4

CDR3aa: CASSLAGAVEQYF
CDR3nt: TGTGCCAGCAGCCTAGCGGGAGCTGTCGAGCAGTACTTC
abundance: NA
d_gene: TRBD2
v_gene: TRBV5-4
j_gene: TRBJ2-7

CDR3aa: CASSLDPGTANLFYGYTF
CDR3nt: TGTGCCAGCAGCTTAGACCCCGGGACAGCGAATCTCTTCTATGGCTACACCTTC
abundance: NA
d_gene: TRBD1
v_gene: TRBV7-2
j_gene: TRBJ1-2

CDR3aa: CAISEKGGPYEQYF
CDR3nt: TGTGCCATCAGTGAGAAAGGGGGACCCTACGAGCAGTACTTC
abundance: NA
d_gene: NA
v_gene: TRBV10-3
j_gene: TRBJ2-7

CDR3aa: CAIGAGGTGELFF
CDR3nt: TGTGCCATCGGGGCGGGGGGCACCGGGGAGCTGTTTTTT
abundance: NA
d_gene: TRBD2
v_gene: TRBV10-3
j_gene: TRBJ2-2

CDR3aa: CASRGDRGLRHYGYTF
CDR3nt: TGTGCCAGCAGAGGGGACAGGGGGCTTCGGCACTATGGCTACACCTTC
abundance: few
d_gene: TRBD1
v_gene: TRBV2
j_gene: TRBJ1-2

CDR3aa: CASSFGGISYEQYF
CDR3nt: TGTGCCAGCAGCTTTGGCGGCATCTCCTACGAGCAGTACTTC
abundance: NA
d_gene: NA
v_gene: TRBV7-9
j_gene: TRBJ2-7

CDR3aa: CASNWGQGRGTEAFF
CDR3nt: TGTGCCAGCAACTGGGGACAGGGACGGGGGACTGAAGCTTTCTTT
abundance: NA
d_gene: TRBD1
v_gene: TRBV6-1
j_gene: TRBJ1-1

CDR3aa: CASSLDGQVYNEQFF
CDR3nt: TGTGCCAGCAGCTTAGACGGACAAGTCTACAATGAGCAGTTCTTC
abundance: NA
d_gene: NA
v_gene: TRBV7-3
j_gene: TRBJ2-1

CDR3aa: CASRISRGTEAFF
CDR3nt: TGTGCCAGCCGAATTTCACGAGGGACTGAAGCTTTCTTT
abundance: NA
d_gene: NA
v_gene: TRBV7-9
j_gene: TRBJ1-1

CDR3aa: CASSLRGTSGAYNEQFF
CDR3nt: TGTGCCAGCAGTCTAAGGGGGACTAGCGGGGCATACAATGAGCAGTTCTTC
abundance: NA
d_gene: TRBD2
v_gene: TRBV27
j_gene: TRBJ2-1

CDR3aa: CASSFAGSSYNEQFF
CDR3nt: TGTGCCAGCAGCTTTGCCGGATCCTCCTACAATGAGCAGTTCTTC
abundance: few
d_gene: NA
v_gene: TRBV7-9
j_gene: TRBJ2-1

CDR3aa: CASSAWTGKSGELFF
CDR3nt: TGTGCCAGTAGTGCCTGGACAGGGAAGTCCGGGGAGCTGTTTTTT
abundance: few
d_gene: TRBD1
v_gene: TRBV19
j_gene: TRBJ2-2

CDR3aa: CASSPRTGTSGFYNEQFF
CDR3nt: TGTGCCAGCTCACCACGAACAGGGACTAGCGGGTTCTACAATGAGCAGTTCTTC
abundance: NA
d_gene: TRBD2
v_gene: TRBV18
j_gene: TRBJ2-1

CDR3aa: CASSRSGSIAGSDTQYF
CDR3nt: TGTGCCAGCAGCCGTAGCGGGAGTATAGCGGGTTCGGATACGCAGTATTTT
abundance: NA
d_gene: TRBD2
v_gene: TRBV7-3
j_gene: TRBJ2-3

CDR3aa: CAIGTGTAYEQYF
CDR3nt: TGTGCCATCGGAACCGGGACAGCATACGAGCAGTACTTC
abundance: few
d_gene: TRBD1
v_gene: TRBV10-3
j_gene: TRBJ2-7

CDR3aa: CASSPGAGGYTF
CDR3nt: TGTGCCAGCAGCCCCGGGGCCGGGGGCTACACCTTC
abundance: NA
d_gene: NA
v_gene: TRBV7-8
j_gene: TRBJ1-2

CDR3aa: CASSYDASSYEQYF
CDR3nt: TGTGCCAGCAGTTACGACGCCAGCTCCTACGAGCAGTACTTC
abundance: once
d_gene: NA
v_gene: TRBV6-5
j_gene: TRBJ2-7

CDR3aa: CASSPGNTGELFF
CDR3nt: TGTGCCAGCAGCCCGGGAAACACCGGGGAGCTGTTTTTT
abundance: NA
d_gene: NA
v_gene: TRBV7-2
j_gene: TRBJ2-2

CDR3aa: CASSLSRDRGHEQYF
CDR3nt: TGTGCCAGCAGCTTATCCCGGGACAGGGGGCACGAGCAGTACTTC
abundance: NA
d_gene: TRBD1
v_gene: TRBV11-2
j_gene: TRBJ2-7

CDR3aa: CAISERAGRGLAVQETQYF
CDR3nt: TGTGCCATCAGTGAGCGGGCAGGCCGAGGACTAGCGGTACAAGAGACCCAGTACTTC
abundance: NA
d_gene: TRBD2
v_gene: TRBV10-3
j_gene: TRBJ2-5

CDR3aa: CAISPAGTSPGNTIYF
CDR3nt: TGTGCCATCAGTCCGGCCGGGACATCTCCTGGAAACACCATATATTTT
abundance: NA
d_gene: NA
v_gene: TRBV10-3
j_gene: TRBJ1-3

CDR3aa: CASSFSGGGGYTF
CDR3nt: TGTGCCAGCAGCTTTTCAGGGGGCGGTGGCTACACCTTC
abundance: NA
d_gene: TRBD1
v_gene: TRBV7-9
j_gene: TRBJ1-2

CDR3aa: CASAARGNHEQYF
CDR3nt: TGTGCCAGCGCGGCGAGGGGGAACCACGAGCAGTACTTC
abundance: NA
d_gene: NA
v_gene: TRBV19
j_gene: TRBJ2-7

CDR3aa: CASSPAMGAGVTGELFF
CDR3nt: TGCGCCAGCAGCCCCGCGATGGGAGCGGGAGTCACCGGGGAGCTGTTTTTT
abundance: NA
d_gene: TRBD2
v_gene: TRBV5-1
j_gene: TRBJ2-2

CDR3aa: CASSVEGLAEPIRTDTQYF
CDR3nt: TGTGCCAGCAGCGTAGAGGGACTAGCGGAGCCTATCCGCACAGATACGCAGTATTTT
abundance: NA
d_gene: TRBD2
v_gene: TRBV9
j_gene: TRBJ2-3

CDR3aa: CSVVRGGGSADTQYF
CDR3nt: TGCAGCGTTGTACGAGGGGGTGGTTCGGCAGATACGCAGTATTTT
abundance: NA
d_gene: NA
v_gene: TRBV29-1
j_gene: TRBJ2-3

CDR3aa: CASGFPRYEQYF
CDR3nt: TGTGCCAGCGGATTTCCCCGCTACGAGCAGTACTTC
abundance: few
d_gene: NA
v_gene: TRBV6-1
j_gene: TRBJ2-7

CDR3aa: CASSQQGWTEAFF
CDR3nt: TGTGCCAGCAGCCAACAGGGTTGGACTGAAGCTTTCTTT
abundance: NA
d_gene: NA
v_gene: TRBV11-2
j_gene: TRBJ1-1

CDR3aa: CAIRQTGFASYEQYF
CDR3nt: TGTGCCATCAGGCAGACAGGGTTCGCCTCCTACGAGCAGTACTTC
abundance: NA
d_gene: TRBD1
v_gene: TRBV10-3
j_gene: TRBJ2-7

CDR3aa: CASSGWLLGGYTF
CDR3nt: TGTGCCAGCAGTGGGTGGCTTTTGGGTGGCTACACCTTC
abundance: few
d_gene: NA
v_gene: TRBV6-1
j_gene: TRBJ1-2